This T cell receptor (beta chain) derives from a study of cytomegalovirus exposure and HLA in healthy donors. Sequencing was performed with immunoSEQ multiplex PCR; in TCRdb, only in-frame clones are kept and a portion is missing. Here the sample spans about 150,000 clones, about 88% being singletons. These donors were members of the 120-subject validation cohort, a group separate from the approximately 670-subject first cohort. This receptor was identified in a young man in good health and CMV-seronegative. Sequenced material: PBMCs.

The CDR3 DNA follows: TGTGCCAGCAGTGATACTCTAGACCCGGTGGCTTTCTTT. Translation: CASSDTLDPVAFF. The chain uses TRBV25-1 and TRBJ1-1, with no clear D. Germline V gives CDR1 MGHDK, CDR2 SYGVNS. The CDR3 contains 13 residues. Trimming left V 3 bases short and J 11 bases short, with 16 bases between.